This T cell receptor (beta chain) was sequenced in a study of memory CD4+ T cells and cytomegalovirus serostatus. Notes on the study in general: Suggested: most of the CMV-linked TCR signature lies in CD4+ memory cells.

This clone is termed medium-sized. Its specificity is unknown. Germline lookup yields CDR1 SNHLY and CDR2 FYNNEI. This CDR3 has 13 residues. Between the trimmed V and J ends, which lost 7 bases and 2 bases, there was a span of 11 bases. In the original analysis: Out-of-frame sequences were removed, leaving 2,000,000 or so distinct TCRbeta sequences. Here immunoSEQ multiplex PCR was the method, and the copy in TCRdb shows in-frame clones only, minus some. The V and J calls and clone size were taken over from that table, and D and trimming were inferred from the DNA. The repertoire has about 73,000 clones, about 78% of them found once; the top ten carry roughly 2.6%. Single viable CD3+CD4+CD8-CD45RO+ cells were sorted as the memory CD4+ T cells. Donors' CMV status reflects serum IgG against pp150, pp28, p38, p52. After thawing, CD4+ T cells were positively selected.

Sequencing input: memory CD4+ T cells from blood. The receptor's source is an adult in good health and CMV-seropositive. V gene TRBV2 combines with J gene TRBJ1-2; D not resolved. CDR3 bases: TGTGCCAGCATATTGCGGGAGAACTATGGCTACACCTTC. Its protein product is CASILRENYGYTF.